The T cell receptor (beta chain) described here comes from a study of type 1 regulatory T cells. Study summary: An in vitro protocol generated T-allo10, a Tr1-enriched, alloantigen-specific CD4 T cell product.

The CDR3 is 15 residues long. Trimming at V came to 10 bases and at J to 3 bases, leaving 13 bases not matched to a gene. CDR1 PRHDT and CDR2 FYEKMQ come from the germline V gene (reference sequence). Of note for this clonotype: Its antigen is as yet unknown.

Study-wide results and caveats: Compared with non-type 1 regulatory T cells, type 1 regulatory T cells showed a more restricted TCR repertoire.

TCRdb redid the calling of the reads with MiXCR, one entry per CDR3 protein. The sample holds 55,000 to 65,000 distinct CDR3 sequences; approximately 67% are singletons and the top ten take about 1.7%. Material for sequencing was cultured non-Tr1 T cells, either the whole culture or a sorted T cell fraction (not recorded which). The source of this sequence is a human donor in good health. The genes are TRBV13 and TRBJ2-7; TRBD1 agrees at 9 bases. The CDR3 sequence is CATAETGTGNYEQYF. The DNA of the CDR3 is TGTGCCACCGCCGAGACCGGGACAGGGAACTACGAGCAGTACTTC.